A single sample gave rise to the 5 T cell receptor gamma chains below, sequenced in a study of γδ T cells in repeated Plasmodium falciparum infection. Flow sorting of PBMC yielded separate Vgamma9/Vdelta2+ and Vdelta2-negative gammadelta T cell populations for bulk repertoire analysis. TCRdb applied CATT to the multiplex PCR reads for clone calling. This table has about 14,000 gamma-chain clones, under 2% appearing once. The sequenced sample was gamma-delta T cells from blood. All receptors come from a pool of human donors (malaria-infected and uninfected, not separated).

This clone was counted many times. A far bigger clonotype differs at one base, so this is likely a read error. Other DNA sequences within the sample encode an identical CDR3. Written as DNA, the CDR3 is TGTGCCACCTGGGCCCATCATCCACGTAGTAGTGACTGGATCAAGACGTTT. This sequence encodes CATWAHHPRSSDWIKTF. This rearrangement joins TRGV4 to TRGJP2. TCRdb leaves out the J gene; it was filled in here by matching the DNA to germline. Germline-derived CDR1 and CDR2 are EGSTGY and YDSYTSSV. The CDR3 spans 17 residues.

As for this clone: One base separates it from a far larger clone, so it is likely a read error. Other nucleotide sequences in the sample specify the same CDR3. The rearrangement links TRGV9 to TRGJP. In the absence of a J gene in TCRdb, the DNA was matched to germline to assign it here. This CDR3 is 17 amino acids long. V dropped 0 bases and J dropped 10; count of bases not matched to a gene: 9. Per the germline V gene, CDR1 is GITISATS and CDR2 is ISYDGTV (reference sequence). DNA for the CDR3: TGTGCCTTGTGGGAGGTGAAGCCAGAATTGGGCAAAAAAATCAAGGTATTT. Translating gives CALWEVKPELGKKIKVF.

Many counts were recorded for this clone. TCRdb's entry gives the protein of a much larger clone, which mismatches this DNA's translation at residue 3, likely from a read error; the protein reported here is translated from the DNA. The chain recombines TRGV9 with TRGJP. No J gene was available from TCRdb, and it was assigned here by a germline match of the DNA. Germline V gives CDR1 GITISATS, CDR2 ISYDGTV (reference sequence). This CDR3 comprises 17 residues. The CDR3 protein is CASWEVNKELGKKIKVF. The CDR3 DNA is TGTGCCTCGTGGGAGGTGAATAAAGAGTTGGGCAAAAAAATCAAGGTATTT.

This clone has at least ten counts. The protein in TCRdb stems from a much larger clone and differs at residue 5 from this DNA's translation, likely a read error; here the protein is translated from the DNA. The rearrangement uses TRGV2 and TRGJ1 or TRGJ2. Here the J gene was assigned by germline matching of the DNA, as TCRdb has none. The CDR3 has 15 amino acids. In germline, CDR1 is EGSNGY, CDR2 YDSYNSKV. As DNA, the CDR3 is TGTGCCACCTGGAACGGTGTTCTGAATTATTATAAGAAACTCTTT. It encodes CATWNGVLNYYKKLF.

On this clone: This likely came from a read error, as a far larger clone is one base away. Distinct nucleotide sequences in the sample also encode this CDR3. The V gene call reads TRGV9; no J gene was called. Per germline, CDR1 GITISATS and CDR2 ISYDGTV (reference sequence). The CDR3 contains 17 residues. The DNA for the CDR3 is TGTGCCTTGTGGGAGGATCATCAAGAGTTGGGCAAAAAAATCAAAGTATTT. Amino acid sequence: CALWEDHQELGKKIKVF.